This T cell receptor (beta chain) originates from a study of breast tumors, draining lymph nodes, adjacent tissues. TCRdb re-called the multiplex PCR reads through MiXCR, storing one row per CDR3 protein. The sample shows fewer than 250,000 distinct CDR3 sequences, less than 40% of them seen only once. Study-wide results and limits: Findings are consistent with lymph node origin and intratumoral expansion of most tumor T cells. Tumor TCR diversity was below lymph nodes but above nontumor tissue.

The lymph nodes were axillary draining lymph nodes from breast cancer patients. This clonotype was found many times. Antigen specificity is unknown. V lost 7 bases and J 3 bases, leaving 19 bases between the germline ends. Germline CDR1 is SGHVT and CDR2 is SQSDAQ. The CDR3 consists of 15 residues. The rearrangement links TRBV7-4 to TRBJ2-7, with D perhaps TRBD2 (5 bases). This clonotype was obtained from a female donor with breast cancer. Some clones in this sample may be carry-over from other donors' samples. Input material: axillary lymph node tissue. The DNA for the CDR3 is TGTGCCAGCACCGTAACGAGGGCAGACTACTACGAGCAGTACTTC. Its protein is CASTVTRADYYEQYF.